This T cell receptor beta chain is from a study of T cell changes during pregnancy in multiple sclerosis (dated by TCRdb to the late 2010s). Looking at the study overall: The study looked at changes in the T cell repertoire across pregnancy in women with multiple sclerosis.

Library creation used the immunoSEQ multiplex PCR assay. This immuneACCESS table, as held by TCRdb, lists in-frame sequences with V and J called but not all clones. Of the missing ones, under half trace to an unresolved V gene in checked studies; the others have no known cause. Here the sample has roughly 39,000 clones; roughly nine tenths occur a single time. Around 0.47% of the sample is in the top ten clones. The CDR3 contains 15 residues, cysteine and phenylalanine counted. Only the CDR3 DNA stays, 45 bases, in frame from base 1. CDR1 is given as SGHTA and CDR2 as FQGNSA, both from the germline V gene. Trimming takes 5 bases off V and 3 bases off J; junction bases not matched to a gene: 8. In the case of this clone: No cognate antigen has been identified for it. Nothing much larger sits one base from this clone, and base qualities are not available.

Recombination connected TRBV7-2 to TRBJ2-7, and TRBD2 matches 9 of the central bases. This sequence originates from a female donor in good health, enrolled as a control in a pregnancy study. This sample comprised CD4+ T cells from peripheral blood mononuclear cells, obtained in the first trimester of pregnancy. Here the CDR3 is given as CASSVEAGGLYEQYF. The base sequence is TGTGCCAGCAGCGTCGAGGCGGGGGGGCTCTACGAGCAGTACTTC.